Following are 25 T cell receptor beta chains from one sample sequenced in a study of somatic mutations in cytotoxic T cells in rheumatoid arthritis (dated by TCRdb to the late 2010s). Receptor libraries were prepared by the immunoSEQ multiplex PCR assay. The table comes from immuneACCESS by way of TCRdb, which keeps in-frame sequences with V and J called. Part of the clones is missing from these tables; in studies checked, under half for an unresolved V gene and the rest for unknown reasons. The sample table lists about 7,000 clones, about 75% of them with a count of one. The ten top clones hold less than 20% of the sample. Sequencing input: CD8+ T cells sorted from blood. These receptors were taken from an adult with rheumatoid arthritis.

J is TRBJ2-1 and V is TRBV11-2, with D perhaps given as TRBD1 or TRBD2 (7 bases each). Deletions cut 3 bases from V and 4 bases from J, with 10 bases between. The CDR3 runs 14 residues. Germline CDR1 reads SGHAT; CDR2 reads FQNNGV. CDR3 region: CASSFRGGYNEQFF. The CDR3 nucleotides are TGTGCCAGCAGCTTCAGGGGGGGTTACAATGAGCAGTTCTTC.

This clone showed up just a few times. This chain links TRBV11-2 with TRBJ1-1; D uncertain. CDR1 and CDR2 (germline): SGHAT, FQNNGV. The CDR3 length is 13 residues. The V end was cut by 6 bases, the J end by 1 base, with 9 bases between. CDR3 sequence reads: CASRRIRNTEAFF. CDR3 nucleotide sequence: TGTGCCAGCAGACGAATCCGGAACACTGAAGCTTTCTTT.

This chain connects TRBV7-2 to TRBJ1-6; TRBD1 is a possible D gene (6 bases). Per the germline V gene, CDR1 is SGHTA and CDR2 is FQGNSA. The CDR3 is 15 residues long. Trimming removed 1 base from V and 7 bases from J, with 11 bases in between. In DNA, the CDR3 is TGTGCCAGCAGCTTAGTGGGGGGCATAAATTCACCCCTCCACTTT. It yields the protein CASSLVGGINSPLHF.

This clone was recorded a few times. This CDR3 reads CASSLWGSSGYTF. The CDR3 bases are TGTGCCAGCAGCTTATGGGGCTCTTCTGGCTACACCTTC. V and J are TRBV11-1 and TRBJ1-2, with D tentatively TRBD1 (5 bases). V shed 2 bases and J shed 7 bases, with 11 bases lying between them. Germline CDR1 and CDR2: SGHAT and FQDESV (reference sequence). CDR3 length: 13 residues.

The chain carries TRBV6-1 and TRBJ2-3; TRBD2 is a possible D gene (7 bases). Germline lookup yields CDR1 MNHNS and CDR2 SASEGT. This CDR3 region has 15 residues. Trimming cost V 3 bases and J 2 bases, with 12 bases left between them. The CDR3 region is CASSEGRGATDTQYF. The DNA for the CDR3 is TGTGCCAGCAGTGAGGGCCGGGGGGCCACAGATACGCAGTATTTT.

This clone was recorded once. The V call is TRBV5-6, the J call TRBJ1-1, with D tentatively TRBD1 (5 bases). CDR1 and CDR2 from the germline V gene are SGHDT and YYEEEE. The CDR3 covers 13 residues. V gave up 5 bases and J gave up 10 bases, with 18 bases separating them. In DNA, the CDR3 is TGTGCCAGCAGTGGAGCAGGGCAGGGAGGAGCTTTCTTT. Translating gives CASSGAGQGGAFF.

By frequency in the sample, this clone is medium-sized. J is TRBJ1-1 and V is TRBV2, with a possible D match to TRBD1 (5 bases). Between the trimmed V and J ends, which lost 6 bases and 5 bases, there was a span of 16 bases. Germline V CDR1 and CDR2: SNHLY, FYNNEI. CDR3 length: 14 residues. The chain's CDR3 is CASRENAGYTEAFF. The CDR3 coding sequence is TGTGCCAGCAGGGAAAACGCAGGGTATACTGAAGCTTTCTTT.

The chain carries TRBV7-9 and TRBJ2-4; D perhaps matches TRBD2 (7 bases). The CDR3 length is 14 residues. With 1 base removed from V and 7 bases from J, the gap between germline ends came to 11 bases. Germline V gene lookup returns CDR1 SEHNR and CDR2 FQNEAQ (reference sequence). CDR3 residues: CASSLVGGLNIQYF. The CDR3 DNA reads TGTGCCAGCAGCTTAGTCGGGGGGCTCAACATTCAGTACTTC.

This clone has just one count. V is TRBV11-2 and J is TRBJ2-1, with TRBD2 matching over 8 bases. V lost 7 bases to trimming and J lost 7 bases; unmatched junction nucleotides: 3. The germline gives CDR1 SGHAT, CDR2 FQNNGV. This CDR3 has 12 residues. As DNA, the CDR3 is TGTGCCAGCACAGCGGGGGTAAATGAGCAGTTCTTC. Translation gives CASTAGVNEQFF.

This chain joins TRBV6-6 and TRBJ1-6; D unresolved. Germline CDR1 MNHNY, CDR2 SVGAGI (reference sequence). CDR3 length: 16 residues. The V gene lost 2 bases and the J gene lost 7 bases, with 15 bases spanning the gap. CDR3 amino acids: CASSYPPHILNSPLHF. The CDR3 DNA follows: TGTGCCAGCAGTTACCCCCCCCATATACTGAATTCACCCCTCCACTTT.

Relative to its sample, this clone is large (0.1 to 1%). This chain joins TRBV13 and TRBJ2-7; TRBD1 might be the D (6 bases). CDR3 length: 14 amino acids. Trimming took off 5 bases at V and 4 bases at J, with 15 bases between the two ends. CDR1 PRHDT and CDR2 FYEKMQ come from the germline V gene (reference sequence). The CDR3 nucleotides are TGTGCCAGCAGCGTAAGGGGGAAGGGTTACGAGCAGTACTTC. This gives the protein CASSVRGKGYEQYF.

This chain links TRBV19 with TRBJ1-5; D gene uncertain. The CDR3 has 16 residues. With 2 bases removed from V and 2 bases from J, the gap between germline ends came to 13 bases. Germline CDR1 reads LNHDA; CDR2 reads SQIVND (reference sequence). In nucleotides, the CDR3 is TGTGCCAGTAGTATACATCATTCTACCGGCAATCAGCCCCAGCATTTT. Protein sequence: CASSIHHSTGNQPQHF.

This clone has only one observation. The chain has TRBV29-1 and TRBJ2-3, with TRBD2 matching over 10 bases. The CDR3 runs to 17 residues. After removal of 4 bases from V and 3 bases from J, the junction contained 13 bases not matched to a gene. Looked up from germline, CDR1 is SQVTM and CDR2 is ANQGSEA. The CDR3 loop is CSVGMQRGGRVTDTQYF. The CDR3 DNA is TGCAGCGTTGGTATGCAGCGGGGGGGCCGCGTGACAGATACGCAGTATTTT.

V usage is TRBV4-2 and J usage is TRBJ1-6; D remains ambiguous. The CDR3 extends over 15 amino acids. The germline CDR1 and CDR2 sequences are LGHNA and YNFKEQ. The V end was cut by 0 bases, the J end by 5 bases, with 8 bases between. The CDR3 DNA follows: TGTGCCAGCAGCCAAGATTACAGAGATAATTCACCCCTCCACTTT. Translated: CASSQDYRDNSPLHF.

This chain uses TRBV10-2 with TRBJ2-3, with D possibly being TRBD1 (5 bases). The germline V gene encodes CDR1 WSHSY and CDR2 SAAADI. This CDR3 has 16 residues. V dropped 0 bases and J dropped 2 bases, with 12 bases sitting between them. The CDR3 region has the DNA TGCGCCAGCAGTGAGTCGTCCGACAGATACACAGATACGCAGTATTTT. Its translation: CASSESSDRYTDTQYF.

The V call is TRBV11-2, the J call TRBJ1-1; the D gene is possibly TRBD1 (6 bases). This CDR3 has 15 amino acids. V dropped 1 base and J dropped 5 bases, with 14 bases sitting between them. Germline V gives CDR1 SGHAT, CDR2 FQNNGV. The CDR3 DNA reads TGTGCCAGCAGCTTAGGGGGGGGCGCGAGGACTGAAGCTTTCTTT. Translation: CASSLGGGARTEAFF.

In this sample, this clone turned up a few times. J is TRBJ1-6 and V is TRBV7-6; a weak D match, TRBD1 (5 bases). Trimming stripped 5 bases from V and 9 bases from J, with 14 bases between. Germline loops: CDR1 SGHVS, CDR2 FNYEAQ. CDR3 length: 14 residues. CDR3 loop: CASSPTGGRSPLHF. CDR3 DNA sequence: TGTGCCAGCAGCCCCACAGGTGGTCGTTCACCCCTCCACTTT.

The chain is built from TRBV5-1 and TRBJ2-3, with D maybe TRBD2 (5 bases). Germline V gene lookup returns CDR1 SGHRS and CDR2 YFSETQ. V was trimmed by 2 bases and J by 3 bases, leaving 16 bases between them. The CDR3 contains 16 residues. CDR3 DNA sequence: TGCGCCAGCAGCTTCTTTCTTAGCGCATCTACAGATACGCAGTATTTT. It translates to CASSFFLSASTDTQYF.

V gene TRBV6-5 combines with J gene TRBJ2-1, with no clear D. The CDR3 spans 11 residues. Looked up from germline, CDR1 is MNHEY and CDR2 is SVGAGI. V dropped 5 bases and J dropped 8 bases, with 7 bases sitting between them. The DNA of the CDR3 is TGTGCCAGCAGTGGTTGGGATGAGCAGTTCTTC. This translates into CASSGWDEQFF.

The rearrangement uses TRBV6-6 and TRBJ1-4; 7 bases line up with TRBD1. The CDR3 consists of 14 residues. Germline V CDR1 and CDR2: MNHNY, SVGAGI (reference sequence). The V segment lost 6 bases and the J segment 8 bases; nucleotides outside the gene matches: 9. The CDR3 loop is CASRTGQQGEKLFF. As DNA, the CDR3 is TGTGCCAGCAGAACGGGACAGCAGGGAGAAAAACTGTTTTTT.

The DNA for the CDR3 is TGTGCCAGCAGTTTAACTAGCGGGGACAGCCCAGATACGCAGTATTTT. Its translation is CASSLTSGDSPDTQYF. The chain is built from TRBV27 and TRBJ2-3; 10 bases are shared with TRBD2. The CDR3 loop spans 16 amino acids. The V gene end was trimmed by 2 bases and the J gene end by 4 bases; junction bases not matched to a gene: 6. The germline gives CDR1 MNHEY, CDR2 SMNVEV (reference sequence).

This chain joins TRBV10-2 and TRBJ1-1; D remains unclear. Per germline, CDR1 WSHSY and CDR2 SAAADI. The CDR3 covers 14 residues. With 2 bases removed from V and 1 base from J, the gap between germline ends came to 8 bases. This CDR3 is CASSEETRNTEAFF. DNA of the CDR3: TGCGCCAGCAGTGAGGAGACAAGGAACACTGAAGCTTTCTTT.

The V and J genes are TRBV11-2 and TRBJ1-2; no clear D. The CDR3 is 14 amino acids. Germline-derived CDR1 and CDR2 are SGHAT and FQNNGV. Trimming pared 5 bases from V and 7 bases from J, leaving 17 bases between. This CDR3 is CASSPYGDRVGYTF. CDR3 in DNA: TGTGCCAGCAGCCCCTACGGGGATCGGGTTGGCTACACCTTC.

V usage is TRBV27 and J usage is TRBJ2-5; no reliable D call. This CDR3 comprises 14 residues. V was pared by 5 bases and J by 0 bases, with 10 bases between. Germline loops: CDR1 MNHEY, CDR2 SMNVEV (reference sequence). The CDR3 coding sequence is TGTGCCAGCAGTACCTTAGACCACCAAGAGACCCAGTACTTC. This codes for CASSTLDHQETQYF.

This CDR3 is CASSVDSGGVKGTQYF. CDR3 in DNA: TGTGCCAGCAGCGTAGATAGCGGGGGGGTGAAAGGTACGCAGTATTTT. The J gene is TRBJ2-3, the V gene TRBV9; 11 bases match TRBD2. The CDR3 runs 16 residues. The germline gives CDR1 SGDLS, CDR2 YYNGEE. J was trimmed by 8 bases and V by 0 bases; bases with no gene match: 8.